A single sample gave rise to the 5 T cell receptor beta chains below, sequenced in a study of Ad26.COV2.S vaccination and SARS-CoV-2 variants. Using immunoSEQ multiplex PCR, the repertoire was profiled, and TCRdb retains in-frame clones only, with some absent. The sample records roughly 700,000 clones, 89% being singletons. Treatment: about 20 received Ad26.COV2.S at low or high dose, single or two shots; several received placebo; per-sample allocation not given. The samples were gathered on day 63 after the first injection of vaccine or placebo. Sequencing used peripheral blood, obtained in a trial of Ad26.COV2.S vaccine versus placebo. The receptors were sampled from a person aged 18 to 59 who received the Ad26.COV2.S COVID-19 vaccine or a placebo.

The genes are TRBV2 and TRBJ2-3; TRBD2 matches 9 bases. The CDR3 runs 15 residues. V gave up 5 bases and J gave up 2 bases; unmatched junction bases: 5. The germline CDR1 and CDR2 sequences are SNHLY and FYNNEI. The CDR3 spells CASSSGTSHTDTQYF. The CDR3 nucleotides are TGTGCCAGCAGTTCCGGGACTAGCCACACAGATACGCAGTATTTT.

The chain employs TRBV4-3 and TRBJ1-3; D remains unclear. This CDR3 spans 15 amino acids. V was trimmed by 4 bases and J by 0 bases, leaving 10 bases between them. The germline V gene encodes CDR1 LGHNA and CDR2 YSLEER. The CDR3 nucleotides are TGCGCCAGCAGCCCCTATTCACTCTCTGGAAACACCATATATTTT. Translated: CASSPYSLSGNTIYF.

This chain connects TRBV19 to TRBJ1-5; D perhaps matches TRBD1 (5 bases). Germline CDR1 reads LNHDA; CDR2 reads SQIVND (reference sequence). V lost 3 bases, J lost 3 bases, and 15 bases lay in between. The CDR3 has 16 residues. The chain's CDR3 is CASSIPGGSPNQPQHF. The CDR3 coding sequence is TGTGCCAGTAGTATCCCTGGGGGGTCCCCCAATCAGCCCCAGCATTTT.

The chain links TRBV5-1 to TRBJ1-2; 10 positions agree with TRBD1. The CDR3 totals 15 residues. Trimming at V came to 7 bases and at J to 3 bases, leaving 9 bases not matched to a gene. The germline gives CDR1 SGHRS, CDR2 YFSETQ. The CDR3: CASFPRTGGYYGYTF. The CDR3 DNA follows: TGCGCCAGCTTCCCCCGGACAGGGGGTTACTATGGCTACACCTTC.

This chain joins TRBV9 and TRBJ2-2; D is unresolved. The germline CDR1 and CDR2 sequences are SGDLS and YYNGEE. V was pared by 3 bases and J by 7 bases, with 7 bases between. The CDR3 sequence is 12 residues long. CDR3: CASSEWVGELFF. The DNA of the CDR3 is TGTGCCAGCAGCGAGTGGGTCGGGGAGCTGTTTTTT.